This T cell receptor beta chain was recovered during a study of shared clonotypes between healthy human individuals. Study at large: Sampling drew on donors who were two women and a few men aged 18 to 49.

The CDR3 totals 11 residues. With 4 bases removed from V and 1 base from J, the gap between germline ends came to 1 base. Germline V CDR1 and CDR2: KGHSH, LQKENI. Naive CD8 cells lacked CD45RO and underwent positive selection for CCR7, leaving out terminally differentiated effector memory CD45RA+ cells. This clone has just one count. Other nucleotide sequences from this sample produce the same CDR3. Profiling relied on immunoSEQ multiplex PCR, and the TCRdb table lists in-frame clones only, not all of them. The data contain about 800,000 clones, 96% of them singletons. The receptor was isolated from a man aged 30-40 years in good health. The source material was naive CD8+ T cells sorted from blood. The V and J genes are TRBV18 and TRBJ2-5; D gene uncertain. CDR3 coding DNA: TGTGCCAGCTCACTCCAAGAGACCCAGTACTTC. Translated, it gives CASSLQETQYF.